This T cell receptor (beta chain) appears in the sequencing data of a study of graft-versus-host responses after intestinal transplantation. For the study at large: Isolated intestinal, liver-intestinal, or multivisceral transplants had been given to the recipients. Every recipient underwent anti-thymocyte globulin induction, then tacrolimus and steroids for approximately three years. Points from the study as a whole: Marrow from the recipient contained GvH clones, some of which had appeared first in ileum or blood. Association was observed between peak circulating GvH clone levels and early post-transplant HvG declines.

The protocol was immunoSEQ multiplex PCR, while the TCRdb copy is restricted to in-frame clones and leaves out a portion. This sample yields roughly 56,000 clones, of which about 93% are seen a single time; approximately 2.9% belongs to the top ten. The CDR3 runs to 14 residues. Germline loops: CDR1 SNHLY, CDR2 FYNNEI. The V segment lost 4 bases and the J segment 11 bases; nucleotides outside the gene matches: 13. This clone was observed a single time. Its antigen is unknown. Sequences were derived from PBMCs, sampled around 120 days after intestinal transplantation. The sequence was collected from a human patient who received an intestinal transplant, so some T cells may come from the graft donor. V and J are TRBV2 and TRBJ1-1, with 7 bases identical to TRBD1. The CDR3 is CASSGERGQGVAFF. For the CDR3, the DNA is TGTGCCAGCAGTGGGGAGCGTGGGCAGGGGGTGGCTTTCTTT.